Listed below are T cell receptor beta chains from one sample, sequenced in a study of beta chain features in type 1 diabetes. TCRdb keeps only in-frame clones here, not all; method: immunoSEQ multiplex PCR. The profile shows around 690,000 clones, approximately 13% of them singletons. Sequenced sample: naive CD4+ T cells from blood. The receptors here all came from a man between 25 and 39 years old with type 1 diabetes. Both conserved end residues are part of each CDR3. The D gene is left open where the match is weak. Clone size, where shown, is once, few, many, or a class for clones that have expanded.

CDR3nt	CDR3aa	d_gene	abundance	v_gene	j_gene
TGTGCCAGCAGCTTAGGGCCAGGGGATGAGCAGTTCTTC	CASSLGPGDEQFF	.	few	TRBV7-9	TRBJ2-1
TGTGCCAGCAGCCCCGGGACAGGGATCCCCCTCCACTTT	CASSPGTGIPLHF	TRBD1	few	TRBV14	TRBJ1-6
TGTGCCAGCAGTCCTCAGGGACAGGGTCCAGATACGCAGTATTTT	CASSPQGQGPDTQYF	TRBD1	.	TRBV2	TRBJ2-3
TGTGCCAGCAGGGGTTTCAATGAGCAGTTCTTC	CASRGFNEQFF	.	.	TRBV25-1	TRBJ2-1
TGTGCCAGCAGCTTAGCAGGACAGAACACTGAAGCTTTCTTT	CASSLAGQNTEAFF	.	.	TRBV7-9	TRBJ1-1
TGTGCCAGCAGCTTGCGGCAGGGACATTTGGATGAGCAGTTCTTC	CASSLRQGHLDEQFF	.	few	TRBV9	TRBJ2-1
TGTGCCAGCTCACCCGAGGGAACAGGAGGAGGAGAGACCCAGTACTTC	CASSPEGTGGGETQYF	.	.	TRBV18	TRBJ2-5
TGTGCCAGCAGCCCCCGACAGGGTAGGATCGGGGAGCTGTTTTTT	CASSPRQGRIGELFF	TRBD1	few	TRBV9	TRBJ2-2
TGTGCCAGCTCAGCGTCGACTGATTACTCTGGAAACACCATATATTTT	CASSASTDYSGNTIYF	.	.	TRBV18	TRBJ1-3
TGTGCCAGCAGTCCCCTAAGGAAGGAATCCTATGGCTACACCTTC	CASSPLRKESYGYTF	.	.	TRBV25-1	TRBJ1-2
TGTGCCAGCAGCTTAGCTTTAATTTCGGGACAGTACTACGAGCAGTACTTC	CASSLALISGQYYEQYF	TRBD1	.	TRBV7-2	TRBJ2-7
TGCGCCAGCAGCCGTGGGACCCAGAACACTGAAGCTTTCTTT	CASSRGTQNTEAFF	.	.	TRBV4-3	TRBJ1-1
TGTGCCTGGAGTGTACCCCTTCTTCCTAATGAAAAACTGTTTTTT	CAWSVPLLPNEKLFF	.	.	TRBV30	TRBJ1-4
TGTGCCTGGAGCGTCGGGACGACGGGGGGGGCCAACGTCCTGACTTTC	CAWSVGTTGGANVLTF	.	.	TRBV30	TRBJ2-6
TGTGCCAGCAGCCAACAAGGGCGCAATCAGCCCCAGCATTTT	CASSQQGRNQPQHF	.	.	TRBV14	TRBJ1-5
TGTGCCATCAGTGAGTCGAGGACAGGCCTTAGGAACACTGAAGCTTTCTTT	CAISESRTGLRNTEAFF	TRBD1	few	TRBV10-3	TRBJ1-1
TGTGCCAGCAGCGGTCATACAGGGGGCGACTATGGCTACACCTTC	CASSGHTGGDYGYTF	TRBD1	.	TRBV16	TRBJ1-2
TGTGCCAGTAACGCAGAGGGTCCTGAAGCTTTCTTT	CASNAEGPEAFF	.	.	TRBV19	TRBJ1-1
TGTGCCAGCAGCCTTTACAGGGAGGGAAACACCATATATTTT	CASSLYREGNTIYF	.	.	TRBV9	TRBJ1-3
TGTGCCAGCGGGTCAGTCTCCACGGGGCAAGAGACCCAGTACTTC	CASGSVSTGQETQYF	.	.	TRBV5-6	TRBJ2-5
TGTGCCATCAGTGAGGGGGCAGCGAGGTCCTACGAGCAGTACTTC	CAISEGAARSYEQYF	.	.	TRBV10-3	TRBJ2-7
TGCAGCGGGGGCGAGCGGGGGCTAACCTACGAGCAGTACTTC	CSGGERGLTYEQYF	TRBD2	few	TRBV29-1	TRBJ2-7
TGTGCCAGCAGTGAAAGGCTAACAGATACGCAGTATTTT	CASSERLTDTQYF	.	few	TRBV6-1	TRBJ2-3
TGTGCCAGCAGCCCCCCTTGGGGTTCAGATACGCAGTATTTT	CASSPPWGSDTQYF	.	.	TRBV7-9	TRBJ2-3
TGTGCCAGCAGCTTACCGCCTCCCCGGACAGGGGCGAACACCGGGGAGCTGTTTTTT	CASSLPPPRTGANTGELFF	TRBD1	.	TRBV11-3	TRBJ2-2
TGTGCCAGCAGCTTAAGGAACATGGGACATGGCTACACCTTC	CASSLRNMGHGYTF	.	.	TRBV7-2	TRBJ1-2
TGTGCCAGTCGACCTAGGGGAGCGCTGAGGGATTCACCCCTCCACTTT	CASRPRGALRDSPLHF	.	few	TRBV19	TRBJ1-6
TGCGCCAGCAGCCAAGATGAGTCAGCTTCACCCCTCCACTTT	CASSQDESASPLHF	.	.	TRBV4-3	TRBJ1-6
TGTGCCAGCAGCTTAGCGCTAGGGCGAACGGATGAAGCTTTCTTT	CASSLALGRTDEAFF	.	few	TRBV11-1	TRBJ1-1
TGTGCCAGCAGTTACGACACCCCGACCTGGGGCGATGAGCAGTTCTTC	CASSYDTPTWGDEQFF	.	few	TRBV6-5	TRBJ2-1
TGTGCCAGCAGCCGCAGGGAAGGAGAGACCCAGTACTTC	CASSRREGETQYF	.	few	TRBV6-6	TRBJ2-5
TGTGCCAGTAGTATGAACGCCCAAGAGACCCAGTACTTC	CASSMNAQETQYF	.	few	TRBV19	TRBJ2-5
TGCGCCAGCAGCCCCCCCGGGTTGGCCTCCTACGAGCAGTACTTC	CASSPPGLASYEQYF	.	.	TRBV5-1	TRBJ2-7
TGTGCCAGCAGCCCTGTCGGACAGGAATCTACGGGCTACACCTTC	CASSPVGQESTGYTF	TRBD1	.	TRBV5-4	TRBJ1-2
TGTGCCATCAATATCTCTAGCGGGGAGGCCAAAAACATTCAGTACTTC	CAINISSGEAKNIQYF	TRBD2	.	TRBV10-3	TRBJ2-4
TGTGCCAGCAGCTGGGCCGGGGGAAACACCATATATTTT	CASSWAGGNTIYF	.	few	TRBV13	TRBJ1-3
TGTGCCAGCAAGCTACGGGGAGGAGAGTCCTACGAGCAGTACTTC	CASKLRGGESYEQYF	.	few	TRBV7-2	TRBJ2-7
TGTGCCAGCAGCATTAGGGGGCAGCCCCAGCATTTT	CASSIRGQPQHF	.	.	TRBV7-9	TRBJ1-5
TGTGCCAGCAGTGAAGGGGGGAGTCAGCCCCAGCATTTT	CASSEGGSQPQHF	.	.	TRBV6-1	TRBJ1-5
TGTGCCAGCAGCGTAGCCGGGACAGGGATCTACGAGCAGTACTTC	CASSVAGTGIYEQYF	TRBD1	few	TRBV9	TRBJ2-7
TGTGCCAGCAGCTCGGACAGCCCAGGGGGCTACACCTTC	CASSSDSPGGYTF	.	.	TRBV5-6	TRBJ1-2
TGTGCCAGCAGCTTAGGCAGGGCCTATGGCTACACCTTC	CASSLGRAYGYTF	.	few	TRBV11-2	TRBJ1-2
TGTGCCAGCAGCCCGACAGGGGTCTATCAGCCCCAGCATTTT	CASSPTGVYQPQHF	TRBD1	.	TRBV11-2	TRBJ1-5
TGTGCCAGCACCAATTTCAGGGGGGCCCTCCACTTT	CASTNFRGALHF	TRBD1	.	TRBV7-9	TRBJ1-6
TGTGCCAGTAGCCTTATGGGCTCCTACAATGAGCAGTTCTTC	CASSLMGSYNEQFF	.	.	TRBV19	TRBJ2-1
TGTGCCAGCAGCCCCACGGGCCCAAGAGAGACCCAGTACTTC	CASSPTGPRETQYF	.	few	TRBV11-2	TRBJ2-5
TGTGCCAGCGCGTCCTCCGGGGCTACCACCCAGTACTTC	CASASSGATTQYF	.	.	TRBV5-8	TRBJ2-5
TGTGCCAGCAGTTACCTAGCGGGGGCTTCCTACGAGCAGTACTTC	CASSYLAGASYEQYF	TRBD2	.	TRBV6-5	TRBJ2-7
TGCGCCAGCAGCCTTAACCGACAGGTCCAAGAGACCCAGTACTTC	CASSLNRQVQETQYF	.	few	TRBV5-1	TRBJ2-5
TGTGCCAGCAGTCGACAGGGCGGACAGCCCCAGCATTTT	CASSRQGGQPQHF	TRBD1	few	TRBV6-5	TRBJ1-5
TGTGCCTGGAGCGAGGGCTCTGGGGCCAACGTCCTGACTTTC	CAWSEGSGANVLTF	.	.	TRBV30	TRBJ2-6
TGTGCCAGCAGCTTAGAGGGGACAGGGGCCCGAGAGCAGTTCTTC	CASSLEGTGAREQFF	TRBD1	few	TRBV7-2	TRBJ2-1
TGTGCCAGTAGTATAGACGGACATCTACGTGAGCAGTTCTTC	CASSIDGHLREQFF	.	.	TRBV19	TRBJ2-1
TGTGCCAGCAGCCAAGATACTAGCGTTCAAGAGACCCAGTACTTC	CASSQDTSVQETQYF	TRBD2	.	TRBV4-2	TRBJ2-5